The T cell receptor beta chain described here comes from a study of T-cell reconstitution after alpha-beta-depleted transplantation in children. This clonotype was recorded a few times. Per the germline V gene, CDR1 is MDHEN and CDR2 is SYDVKM. V dropped 3 bases and J dropped 3; count of bases not matched to a gene: 5. This CDR3 contains 15 residues. Molecular barcoding with unique molecular identifiers was used for the TCRbeta library. MiXCR, applied by TCRdb to the PCR reads, yields one record per CDR3 protein. Of 500,000 to 750,000 distinct CDR3 sequences listed, 27% are singletons. This specimen consisted of PBMCs, obtained before TCRalphabeta/CD19-depleted stem cell transplant. The chain recombines TRBV28 with TRBJ2-7; 10 bases fit TRBD2. This TCR was sampled from a boy under three years old with Wiskott-Aldrich syndrome, due to receive a stem cell transplant. CDR3 in amino acids: CASSLFKREGYEQYF. Written as DNA, the CDR3 is TGTGCCAGCAGTTTGTTTAAGCGGGAGGGCTACGAGCAGTACTTC.